These T cell receptor beta chains were read from a single sample in a study of CD8+ T cells in alopecia areata. Data came from immunoSEQ multiplex PCR; TCRdb stores just in-frame clones and leaves some out. Of some 190,000 clones in the sample, 51% were seen once. The starting material was CD8+ T cells sorted from blood, obtained at week 52, from a patient treated with tofacitinib. Every receptor here comes from a human donor with alopecia areata. CDR3s include the opening cysteine and the closing phenylalanine or tryptophan. A D gene is named only where the DNA matches it firmly. Size values are once, few and many counts, or a class for expanded clones, and some rows have none.

j_call	d_call	clone_size	v_call	cdr3_nt	cdr3_aa
TRBJ1-4	.	.	TRBV5-1	TGCGCCAGCAGCTTCGAGGATGAAAAACTGTTTTTT	CASSFEDEKLFF
TRBJ1-1	.	few	TRBV5-1	TGCGCCAGCAGCTTGCGGGGAGGGAACACTGAAGCTTTCTTT	CASSLRGGNTEAFF
TRBJ2-7	.	few	TRBV15	TGTGCCAGCCGGAGGGGCTACTCCTACGAGCAGTACTTC	CASRRGYSYEQYF
TRBJ1-2	TRBD1	.	TRBV4-3	TGCGCCAGCAGCCAAGAACCGGCAGGGGGAGAGACTAACTATGGCTACACCTTC	CASSQEPAGGETNYGYTF
TRBJ1-3	TRBD1	few	TRBV9	TGTGCCAGCAGCGTTGACAGGGAGGGAAACACCATATATTTT	CASSVDREGNTIYF
TRBJ2-2	.	.	TRBV30	TGTGCCTGGACCAACACCGGGGAGCTGTTTTTT	CAWTNTGELFF
TRBJ2-7	.	.	TRBV30	TGTGCCTGGAGTACCCTCTGGGAGTCCCCGATGCAGTACGAGCAGTACTTC	CAWSTLWESPMQYEQYF
TRBJ2-1	.	.	TRBV30	TGTGCCTGGGGTCGAAACAATGAGCAGTTCTTC	CAWGRNNEQFF
TRBJ1-1	TRBD1	.	TRBV5-6	TGTGCCAGCAGCTTACAGGGGGTGAACACTGAAGCTTTCTTT	CASSLQGVNTEAFF
TRBJ1-2	TRBD1	.	TRBV27	TGTGCCCGAGAGGGGGCCTATGGCTACACCTTC	CAREGAYGYTF
TRBJ2-7	.	.	TRBV7-9	TGTGCCAGCAGCTTTTCAAACTACGAGCAGTACTTC	CASSFSNYEQYF
TRBJ1-2	.	.	TRBV30	TGTGCCTGGAGAGTCACCCTCAGGGAGAGGAGTGGCTACACCTTC	CAWRVTLRERSGYTF
TRBJ2-5	.	.	TRBV5-8	TGTGCCAGCACCCCGGGACTCCGCGTCGAGACCCAGTACTTC	CASTPGLRVETQYF
TRBJ2-2	TRBD1	.	TRBV7-9	TGTGCCAGCAGCCCCCCGGGACAGGGGGCCGGGGAGCTGTTTTTT	CASSPPGQGAGELFF
TRBJ2-7	.	few	TRBV7-9	TGTGCCAGCACCCTAATGGACAGCTCCTACGAGCAGTACTTC	CASTLMDSSYEQYF
TRBJ2-7	TRBD1	.	TRBV7-9	TGTGCCAGCAGCCCAGGGGACAGCTCCTACGAGCAGTACTTC	CASSPGDSSYEQYF
TRBJ2-3	.	few	TRBV7-6	TGTGCCAGCAGCTCTGTCTACCGCACAGATACGCAGTATTTT	CASSSVYRTDTQYF
TRBJ1-2	.	few	TRBV9	TGTGCCAGCAGCGCGCGAGGAGTCTACACCTTC	CASSARGVYTF
TRBJ1-5	.	.	TRBV4-2	TGTGCCAGCAGCCAAGACTTATTAGGCGGTCAGCCCCAGCATTTT	CASSQDLLGGQPQHF
TRBJ1-1	.	.	TRBV19	TGTGCCAGTAGTATAGACAGGGGTAGGAACACTGAAGCTTTCTTT	CASSIDRGRNTEAFF
TRBJ2-7	TRBD1	.	TRBV13	TGTGCCAGCAGCCTCCGGGACAGACCCTACGAGCAGTACTTC	CASSLRDRPYEQYF
TRBJ2-7	.	.	TRBV7-9	TGTGCCAGCAGCCAAGGGTCGTACGAGCAGTACTTC	CASSQGSYEQYF
TRBJ1-1	TRBD1	few	TRBV10-3	TGTGCCATCAGTGAGGGACCGGGACAGGGGAGGACTGAAGCTTTCTTT	CAISEGPGQGRTEAFF
TRBJ2-3	.	.	TRBV4-1	TGCGCCAGCAGCCAACAGGTTTCCCCAGATACGCAGTATTTT	CASSQQVSPDTQYF
TRBJ2-7	.	.	TRBV30	TGTGCCTGGAGCCACTACGAGCAGTACTTC	CAWSHYEQYF
TRBJ2-7	.	.	TRBV7-2	TGTGCCAGCAGCTTAAGAGGCAGGGCAAACGAGCAGTACTTC	CASSLRGRANEQYF
TRBJ1-4	.	few	TRBV7-9	TGTGCCAGCAGCTTAGCGACTCTTGCAACTAATGAAAAACTGTTTTTT	CASSLATLATNEKLFF
TRBJ2-1	TRBD2	few	TRBV7-2	TGTGCCAGCAGCTTAAGCGGGGGGGCCGGGAATGAGCAGTTCTTC	CASSLSGGAGNEQFF
TRBJ2-1	.	.	TRBV4-3	TGCGCCAGCAGCCCTCTAGGGACTCCACTCTGGGAGCAGTTCTTC	CASSPLGTPLWEQFF
TRBJ1-1	TRBD1	few	TRBV10-3	TGTGCCACCGCTAAGACCGGGACAGAGAACACTGAAGCTTTCTTT	CATAKTGTENTEAFF
TRBJ2-5	.	.	TRBV6-5	TGTGCCAGCAGTTCCGTGGGGGCCCAGTACTTC	CASSSVGAQYF